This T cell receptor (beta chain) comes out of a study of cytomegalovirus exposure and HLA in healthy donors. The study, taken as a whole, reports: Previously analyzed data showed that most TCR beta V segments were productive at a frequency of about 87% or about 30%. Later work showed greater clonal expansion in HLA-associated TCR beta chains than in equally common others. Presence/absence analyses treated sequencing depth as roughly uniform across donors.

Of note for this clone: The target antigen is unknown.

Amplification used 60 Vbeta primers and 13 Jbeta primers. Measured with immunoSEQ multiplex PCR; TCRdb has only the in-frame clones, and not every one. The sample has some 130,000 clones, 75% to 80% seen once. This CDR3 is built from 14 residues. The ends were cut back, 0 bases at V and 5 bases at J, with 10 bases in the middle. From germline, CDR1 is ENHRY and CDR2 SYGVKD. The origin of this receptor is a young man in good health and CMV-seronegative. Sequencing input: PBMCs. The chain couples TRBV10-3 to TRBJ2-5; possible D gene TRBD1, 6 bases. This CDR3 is CAISESRGSETQYF. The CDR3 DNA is TGTGCCATCAGTGAGTCAAGGGGGTCGGAGACCCAGTACTTC.